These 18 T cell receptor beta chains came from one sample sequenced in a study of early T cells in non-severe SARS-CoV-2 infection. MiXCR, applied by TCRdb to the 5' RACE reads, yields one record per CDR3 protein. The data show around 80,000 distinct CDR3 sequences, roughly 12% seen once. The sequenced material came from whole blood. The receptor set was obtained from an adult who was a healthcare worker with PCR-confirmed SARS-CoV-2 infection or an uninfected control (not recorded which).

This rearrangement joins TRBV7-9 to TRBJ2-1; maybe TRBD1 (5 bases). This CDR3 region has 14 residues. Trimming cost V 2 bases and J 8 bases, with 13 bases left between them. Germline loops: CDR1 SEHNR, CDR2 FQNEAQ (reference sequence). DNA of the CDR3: TGTGCCAGCAGCTTAACAGGTCATTTGGATGAGCAGTTCTTC. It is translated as CASSLTGHLDEQFF. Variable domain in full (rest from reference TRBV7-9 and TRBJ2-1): DTGVSQNPRHKITKRGQNVTFRCDPISEHNRLYWYRQTLGQGPEFLTYFQNEAQLEKSRLLSDRFSAERPKGSFSTLEIQRTEQGDSAMYLCASSLTGHLDEQFFGPGTRLTVL.

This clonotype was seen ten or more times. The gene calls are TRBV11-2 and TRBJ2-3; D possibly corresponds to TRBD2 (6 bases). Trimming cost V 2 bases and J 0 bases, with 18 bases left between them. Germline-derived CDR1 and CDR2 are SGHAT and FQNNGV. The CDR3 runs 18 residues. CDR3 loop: CASSLLGRAFASTDTQYF. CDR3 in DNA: TGTGCCAGCAGCTTACTCGGGAGAGCGTTCGCTAGCACAGATACGCAGTATTTT.

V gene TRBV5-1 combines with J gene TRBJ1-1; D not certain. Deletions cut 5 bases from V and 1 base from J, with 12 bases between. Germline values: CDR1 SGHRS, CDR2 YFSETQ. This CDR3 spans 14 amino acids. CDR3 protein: CASSMMGSNTEAFF. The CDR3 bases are TGCGCCAGCAGTATGATGGGCTCGAACACTGAAGCTTTCTTT.

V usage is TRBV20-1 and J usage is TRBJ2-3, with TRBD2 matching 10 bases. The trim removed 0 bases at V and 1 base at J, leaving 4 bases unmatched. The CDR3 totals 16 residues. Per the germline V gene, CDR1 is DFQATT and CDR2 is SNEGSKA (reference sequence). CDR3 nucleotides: TGCAGTGCTAGAGATCTAGGGACTAGCGGCACAGATACGCAGTATTTT. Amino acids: CSARDLGTSGTDTQYF.

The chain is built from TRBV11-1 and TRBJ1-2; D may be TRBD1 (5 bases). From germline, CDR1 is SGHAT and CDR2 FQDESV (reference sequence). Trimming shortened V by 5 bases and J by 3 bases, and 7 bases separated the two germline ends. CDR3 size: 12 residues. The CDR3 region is CASSGADYGYTF. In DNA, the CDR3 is TGTGCCAGCAGCGGGGCCGACTATGGCTACACCTTC.

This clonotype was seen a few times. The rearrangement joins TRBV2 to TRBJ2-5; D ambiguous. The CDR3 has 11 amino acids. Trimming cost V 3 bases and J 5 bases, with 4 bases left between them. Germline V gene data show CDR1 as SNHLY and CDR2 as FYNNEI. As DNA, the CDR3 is TGTGCCAGCAGTGAGACGGAGACCCAGTACTTC. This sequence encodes CASSETETQYF.

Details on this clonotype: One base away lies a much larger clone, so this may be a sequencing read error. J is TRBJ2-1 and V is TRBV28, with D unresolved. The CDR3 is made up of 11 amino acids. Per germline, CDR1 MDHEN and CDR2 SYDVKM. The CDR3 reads CTSSLVAEQFF. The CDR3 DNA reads TGTACCAGCAGCCTGGTAGCTGAGCAGTTCTTC.

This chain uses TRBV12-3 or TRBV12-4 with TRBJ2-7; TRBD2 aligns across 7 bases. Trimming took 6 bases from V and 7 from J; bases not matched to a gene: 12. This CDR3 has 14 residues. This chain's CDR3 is CASRLSGPSGEQYF. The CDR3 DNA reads TGTGCCAGCAGACTTAGCGGGCCGAGCGGGGAGCAGTACTTC.

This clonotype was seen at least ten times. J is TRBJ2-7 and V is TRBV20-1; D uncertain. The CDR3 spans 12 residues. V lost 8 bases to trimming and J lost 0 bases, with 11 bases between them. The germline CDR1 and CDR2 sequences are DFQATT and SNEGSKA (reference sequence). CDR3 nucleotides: TGCAGTTGTTCCGGACCCTCCTACGAGCAGTACTTC. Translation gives CSCSGPSYEQYF.

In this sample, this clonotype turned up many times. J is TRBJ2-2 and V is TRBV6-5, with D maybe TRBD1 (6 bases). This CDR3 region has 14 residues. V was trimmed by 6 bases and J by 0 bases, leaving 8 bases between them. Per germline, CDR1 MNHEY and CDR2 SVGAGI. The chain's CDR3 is CASRRTANTGELFF. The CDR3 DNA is TGTGCCAGCAGACGGACAGCGAACACCGGGGAGCTGTTTTTT.

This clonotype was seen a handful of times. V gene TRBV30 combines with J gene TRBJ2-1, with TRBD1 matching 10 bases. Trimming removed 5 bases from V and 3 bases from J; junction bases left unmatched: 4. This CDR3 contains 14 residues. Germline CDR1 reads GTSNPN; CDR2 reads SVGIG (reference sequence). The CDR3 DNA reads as TGTGCCTGGGCGGGGGACAGGGGCTACAATGAGCAGTTCTTC. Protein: CAWAGDRGYNEQFF. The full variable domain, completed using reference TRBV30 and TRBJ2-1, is SQTIHQWPATLVQPVGSPLSLECTVEGTSNPNLYWYRQAAGRGLQLLFYSVGIGQISSEVPQNLSASRPQDRQFILSSKKLLLSDSGFYLCAWAGDRGYNEQFFGPGTRLTVL.

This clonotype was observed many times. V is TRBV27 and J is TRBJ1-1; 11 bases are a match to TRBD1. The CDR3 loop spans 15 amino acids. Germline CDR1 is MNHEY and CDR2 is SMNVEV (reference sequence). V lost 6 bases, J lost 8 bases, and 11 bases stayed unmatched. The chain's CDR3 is CASRWTGGDRLEAFF. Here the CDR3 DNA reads TGTGCCAGCAGATGGACAGGGGGCGATCGTCTGGAAGCTTTCTTT.

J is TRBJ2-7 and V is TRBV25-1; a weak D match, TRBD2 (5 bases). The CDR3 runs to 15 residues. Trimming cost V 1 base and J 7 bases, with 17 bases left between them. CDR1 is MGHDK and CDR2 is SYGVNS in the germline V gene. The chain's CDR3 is CASSEFPPGTGEQYF. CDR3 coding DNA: TGTGCCAGCAGTGAATTCCCCCCGGGAACGGGGGAGCAGTACTTC.

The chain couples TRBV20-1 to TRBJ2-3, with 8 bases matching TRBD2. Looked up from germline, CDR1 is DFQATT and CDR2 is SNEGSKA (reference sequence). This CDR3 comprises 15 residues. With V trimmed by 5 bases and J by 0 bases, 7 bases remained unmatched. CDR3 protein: CSAPNSGDSTDTQYF. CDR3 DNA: TGCAGTGCTCCTAATAGCGGGGACAGCACAGATACGCAGTATTTT.

CDR3 DNA sequence: TGCGCCAGCAGCTTGGCCTATCGCGGAACGAACACCGGGGAGCTGTTTTTT. The encoded protein is CASSLAYRGTNTGELFF. This chain uses TRBV5-1 with TRBJ2-2; unclear D gene. V lost 0 bases, J lost 0 bases, and 12 bases lay in between. The CDR3 consists of 17 residues. Germline loops: CDR1 SGHRS, CDR2 YFSETQ.

CDR3 in amino acids: CASSLRTSGRIDTQYF. For the CDR3, the DNA is TGTGCCAGCAGCTTACGGACTAGCGGCAGGATAGATACGCAGTATTTT. The chain has TRBV11-2 and TRBJ2-3, with 10 bases matching TRBD2. CDR3 length equals 16 residues. Germline V CDR1 and CDR2: SGHAT, FQNNGV. Trimming took 2 bases from V and 5 from J; bases not matched to a gene: 7.

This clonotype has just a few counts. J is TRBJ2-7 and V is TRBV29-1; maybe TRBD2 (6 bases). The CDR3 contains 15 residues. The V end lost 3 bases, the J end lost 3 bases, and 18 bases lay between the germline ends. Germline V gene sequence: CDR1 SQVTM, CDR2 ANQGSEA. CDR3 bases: TGCAGCGTTGAGTCGGGAGCGGACCGCCACTACGAGCAGTACTTC. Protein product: CSVESGADRHYEQYF.

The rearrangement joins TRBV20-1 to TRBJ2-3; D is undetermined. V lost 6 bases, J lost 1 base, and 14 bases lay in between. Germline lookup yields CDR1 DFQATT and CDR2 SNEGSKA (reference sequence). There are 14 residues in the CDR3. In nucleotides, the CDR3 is TGCAGTGCAAAACACCCTTTCGGCACAGATACGCAGTATTTT. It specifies CSAKHPFGTDTQYF.